The clone carrying this TCR beta chain was seen repeatedly, ten times or more. The sample originates from a study of regulatory T cells in long-lasting Graves disease. The time point was: newly diagnosed GD, antithyroid drugs for less than 3 months. Researchers made the TCR library from RNA that was extracted from PBMCs. In germline, CDR1 is SGHAT, CDR2 FQDESV (reference sequence). Trimming took 5 bases from V and 4 from J, leaving 14 bases between them. The CDR3 has 15 amino acids. Library construction for TCR beta used iRepertoire HTBI primers and Arm-PCR of CDR3 regions. TCRdb processed the multiplex PCR reads anew with MiXCR; each CDR3 protein has one entry. The data show 250,000 or so distinct CDR3 sequences, over 20% seen once.

This chain uses TRBV11-1 with TRBJ2-2, with a weak D call TRBD2 (5 bases). This sample comprised peripheral blood mononuclear cells (PBMCs), obtained at new diagnosis, from a patient treated with antithyroid drugs. This receptor was obtained from a female donor with Graves disease. Here the CDR3 DNA reads TGTGCCAGCAGCATTTCCTCGGCGGGCACCGGGGAGCTGTTTTTT. Translating gives CASSISSAGTGELFF.